The present T cell receptor (beta chain) was sequenced within a study of regulatory T cells in long-lasting Graves disease (dated by TCRdb to the early 2020s). Looking at the study overall: Patients with newly diagnosed Graves' disease had been on antithyroid drugs for under 3 months. Peripheral blood TCR sequencing and RNA sequencing compared persistent Graves' disease patients with newly diagnosed Graves' disease patients. The study was registered as a clinical trial and conducted in China. A total of roughly 35 samples were covered by TCR sequencing, comprising around 13 persistent and around 20 newly diagnosed Graves' disease patients. Study-level results and caveats: Only the TCR beta chain was sequenced and analyzed. Lower TCR Shannon entropy and fewer highly expanded clones were observed in persistent Graves' disease patients than in newly diagnosed patients, which suggested clonal expansion. The authors noted that the small sample size was a limitation that may lower accuracy. Peripheral blood alone was examined, since thyroid tissue, which constituted the primary lesion, could not be accessed. A larger number of public clonotypes was shared among persistent patients (more than 2,500) than among newly diagnosed patients (around 870). Persistent disease showed preferential use of TRBV28, TRBJ1-2 and TRBJ2-5, whereas newly diagnosed disease favored TRBV20-1 and TRBJ2-1.

Details on this clonotype: This receptor's antigen is unknown. A much larger clone differs by one base, so this may be a read error.

Libraries came from multiplex PCR. The instrument was an Illumina HiSeq 4000. To build TCR beta libraries, CDR3 regions were amplified by Arm-PCR using iRepertoire HTBI primers. Before sequencing, the PCR products went through gel purification. Turning to the authors' computational methods: Across samples, roughly 60 TRBV and 14 TRBJ segments were identified and used for gene usage analysis of CDR3 amino acid clonotypes. Filtered high-quality paired reads were merged into contigs using COPE and FqMerger. BLAST was used to align contigs to the IMGT TRBV, TRBD and TRBJ reference genes, and CDR3 was defined following IMGT. Clonotypes above 0.1% frequency were classified as highly expanded clones. Shannon entropy was used to measure repertoire diversity, and the Gini coefficient was used to measure V-J evenness. Public clonotypes were defined as clonotypes shared by more than one individual. In-frame beta chains were kept once TCRdb had trimmed the public reads at Q25 with fastp and called clones with MiXCR. Each CDR3 protein gets just one entry, which takes the most common genes and DNA from the rows behind it. The V and J calls and clone size are TCRdb's, not the authors'. The sample yields a few hundred thousand distinct CDR3 sequences; roughly 13% were counted once. 8.5% to 10% of the sample lies in the top ten.

The CDR3 spans 13 residues, from the cysteine through the phenylalanine. The CDR3 DNA has 39 bases and is translated from base 1. The junction carries 10 bases between V and J, which are trimmed by 4 bases and 1 base respectively. The germline V gene sets CDR1 to SQVTM and CDR2 to ANQGSEA. The sample's time point label, decoded: newly diagnosed GD, antithyroid drugs for less than 3 months. For both TCR sequencing and RNA sequencing, RNA was extracted from PBMCs in TRIzol. The diagnosis of Graves' disease was made according to American Thyroid Association guidelines. Recruitment of patients was carried out at an endocrinology department in Xi'an, China. Each patient gave around 9 milliliters of peripheral blood, collected in an EDTA anticoagulant tube. Ficoll Paque Plus density gradient separation was used to isolate PBMCs, and no further T cell sorting was done. An Agilent 2100 Bioanalyzer and agarose gel were used to check RNA quality, and a NanoDrop 2000 was used to measure RNA concentration.

These data were also reused for a study on T cells in Graves' hyperthyroidism and ophthalmopathy. As the second publication notes: Stable Graves' hyperthyroidism was defined as no progression to ophthalmopathy during 18 months of follow-up. Hyperthyroidism patients were newly diagnosed, with disease duration under 2 months, and aged 18 to 65 years. Patients with uncontrolled infections, other autoimmune diseases, pregnancy or lactation were excluded. Clinical symptoms, serum thyroxine and TRAb, thyroid ultrasound, and orbital computed tomography formed the basis for the diagnoses. For the first round of RT-PCR on the TCR CDR3, the HTBI primer set was used together with the Qiagen OneStep RT-PCR kit. Most expanded thyroid clonotypes (frequency above 0.001) were also detected in blood, suggesting blood repertoires may reflect thyroid immune responses. A 13 V-J signature model separated ophthalmopathy from stable hyperthyroidism, with around 91% sensitivity and about 81% specificity in cross-validation and 80%/75% in testing. In validation, the model predicted progression to ophthalmopathy a median of around six months before onset, with about 70% sensitivity and roughly 72% specificity. To identify TCR V-J signatures that set the groups apart, the researchers used a discovery cohort of about a hundred patients, made up of 40 to 45 with Graves' ophthalmopathy and about 60 with stable Graves' hyperthyroidism. Whether ophthalmopathy could be predicted prospectively was tested in an independent validation cohort made up of 18 to 20 hyperthyroidism patients plus 17 patients who later progressed to ophthalmopathy. For training and testing, the 100 or so patients in the discovery cohort were randomly divided in a 7:3 ratio. Thyroid tissue and blood T-cell repertoires from several Graves' hyperthyroidism patients were also compared in the study. After sampling, hyperthyroidism patients received methimazole starting at 30 mg daily, and ophthalmopathy patients received high-dose intravenous methylprednisolone. Libraries were constructed in a second round of multiplex PCR, after which size selection and purification were performed. Paired-end sequencing of the libraries was performed with 100 bp reads on an Illumina HiSeq2000. SOAPnuke was used to process the raw data, with reads discarded if the reads contained adapters or uncalled bases, had a mean Phred below 15, or lacked an exact constant-primer or identifier match. COPE v1.2.5 was used to merge high-quality paired reads, and clonotypes were defined as unique nucleotide sequences. Clonotypes were aligned to IMGT TRBV, TRBD and TRBJ reference segments using MiTCR v1.1. Analysis was restricted to V-J combinations with a frequency above 0.0001, which covered 99.2% of repertoires. The TCS score was defined as the ratio of F50 (clonal expansion) to E x V (chaos), calculated using BLOSUM62-based TCRdist between CDR3 peptides within each V-J. Welch's t-statistics and random forest reduced 500 to 550 V-J features to 10 to 15, which were used in a naive Bayes classifier (R e1071). No statistical method was used to set the sample size in advance, and investigators knew the group allocation. TCR Vbeta CDR3 sequencing of fewer than 150 peripheral blood samples (over 40 ophthalmopathy, roughly 74 hyperthyroidism and some 17 progressor patients) is reported in the paper.

This clonotype was sampled from a man aged 25-45 years with Graves disease. Donor details come from another sample of the same person, matched by shared clones. This specimen consisted of peripheral blood mononuclear cells (PBMCs), obtained at new diagnosis, from a patient treated with antithyroid drugs. The chain is assembled from TRBV29-1 and TRBJ2-5, with the identity of the D gene unclear. The CDR3 reads CSVVGARQETQYF. The base sequence is TGCAGCGTTGTGGGCGCCCGCCAAGAGACCCAGTACTTC.